A selection of T cell receptor beta chains follows, all from one sample in a study of CD8+CD57+ T cells in acquired aplastic anemia. Using its own MiXCR run on the reads, TCRdb lists one record per CDR3 protein. The table lists under 75,000 distinct CDR3 sequences, almost 55% of them singletons. Sequencing used sorted CD4+, CD8+, or CD8+CD57+ T cells (not recorded which) from PBMCs. These receptors came from a human donor in good health, serving as a control. Both conserved end residues are part of each CDR3. A row's size may be missing; if present it is once, few, many or a size class.

j_gene | abundance | v_gene | CDR3aa
TRBJ1-1 | . | TRBV20-1 | CSARDRGLPARGEAFF
TRBJ2-1 | . | TRBV4-3 | CASATSGVGNEQFF
TRBJ1-2 | . | TRBV3-1 | CASSSGQGDYGYTF
TRBJ2-7 | . | TRBV12-3/TRBV12-4 | CAGSAMYEQCF
TRBJ1-1 | many | TRBV6-5 | CASSYSNRVNTEAFF
TRBJ2-5 | once | TRBV20-1 | CSASPQYF
TRBJ1-2 | . | TRBV7-6 | CASSLAQGRGTDGYTF
TRBJ2-2 | many | TRBV11-2 | CAVRGLTGELFF
TRBJ2-7 | . | TRBV7-2 | CASSLNREIYEQYF
TRBJ2-3 | . | TRBV27 | CASSLYSGQFTDTQYF
TRBJ2-1 | many | TRBV12-3/TRBV12-4 | CASSPDTGVTPVGQFF
TRBJ2-2 | many | TRBV20-1 | CSARDLVGGTNTGELFF
TRBJ2-5 | . | TRBV7-9 | CASSLGGTGVGETQYF
TRBJ1-5 | . | TRBV2 | CASSEQGNQPQHF